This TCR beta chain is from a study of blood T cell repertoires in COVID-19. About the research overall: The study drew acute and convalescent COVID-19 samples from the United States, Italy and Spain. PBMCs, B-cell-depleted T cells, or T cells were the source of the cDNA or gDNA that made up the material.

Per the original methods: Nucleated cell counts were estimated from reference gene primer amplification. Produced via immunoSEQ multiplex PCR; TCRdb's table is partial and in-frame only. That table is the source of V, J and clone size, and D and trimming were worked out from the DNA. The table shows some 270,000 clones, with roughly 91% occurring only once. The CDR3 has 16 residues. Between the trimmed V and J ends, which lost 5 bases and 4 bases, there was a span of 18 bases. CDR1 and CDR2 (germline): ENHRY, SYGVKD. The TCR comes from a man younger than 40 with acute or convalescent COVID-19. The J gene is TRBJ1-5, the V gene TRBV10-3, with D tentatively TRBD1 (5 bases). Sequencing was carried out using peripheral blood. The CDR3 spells CAISIGRGSGNQPQHF. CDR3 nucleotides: TGTGCCATCAGTATCGGGAGGGGTAGCGGAAATCAGCCCCAGCATTTT.